The 9 T cell receptor beta chains given below trace back to one sample, sequenced in a study of CD8+CD57+ T cells in acquired aplastic anemia. Sequenced patients had shown CD8+CD57+ cell expansion by flow cytometry. TCR beta VDJ and CDR3 profiling used genomic DNA as template. One entry per CDR3 protein, called by TCRdb with MiXCR from the reads. The data show 150,000 to 200,000 distinct CDR3 sequences, roughly 50% seen once. Sequencing input: sorted CD4+, CD8+, or CD8+CD57+ T cells (not recorded which) from PBMCs. The receptors were sampled from a human donor with aplastic anemia.

The chain employs TRBV20-1 and TRBJ1-1, with D perhaps matching TRBD1 (5 bases). This CDR3 has 16 amino acids. Deletions cut 6 bases from V and 0 bases from J, with 20 bases between. Germline V gene lookup returns CDR1 DFQATT and CDR2 SNEGSKA (reference sequence). CDR3 bases: TGCAGTGCCAGTAGGGACCCGACAGCAATGAACACTGAAGCTTTCTTT. It is translated as CSASRDPTAMNTEAFF.

The chain joins TRBV24-1 to TRBJ1-1, with TRBD1 matching over 7 bases. Germline V CDR1 and CDR2: KGHDR, SFDVKD. J was trimmed by 8 bases and V by 7 bases; bases with no gene match: 9. This CDR3 comprises 13 residues. This CDR3 reads CATSRKRDSEAFF. DNA for the CDR3: TGTGCCACCAGCCGTAAGCGGGACAGCGAAGCTTTCTTT.

This clonotype turned up a few times. The chain uses TRBV15 and TRBJ1-2; D gene uncertain. Germline CDR1 LNHNV, CDR2 YYDKDF (reference sequence). The V and J ends lost 0 bases and 2 bases respectively, with 7 bases between them. CDR3 size: 14 residues. In DNA form, the CDR3 reads TGTGCCACCAGCAGAGAGGGCGGAAACTATGGCTACACCTTC. This codes for CATSREGGNYGYTF.

The gene calls are TRBV5-6 and TRBJ2-3, with D possibly TRBD1 on 5 matching bases. V was trimmed by 1 base and J by 1 base, leaving 10 bases between them. The CDR3 spans 15 residues. Germline V lookup: CDR1 SGHDT, CDR2 YYEEEE. The CDR3 region is CASSLSPRGTDTQYF. As DNA, the CDR3 is TGTGCCAGCAGCTTGTCACCCAGGGGCACAGATACGCAGTATTTT.

A single count supports this clonotype. The limits of the CDR3 on the DNA are not certain, so only TCRdb's listed CDR3 is given. This sequence joins TRBV11-2 and TRBJ2-7; the table calls TRBD1, which could not be checked here. CDR1 is SGHAT and CDR2 is FQNNGV in the germline V gene. The CDR3 has 18 residues if both end residues are counted. CDR3 region: CASSFYICSAIQGDEQYV.

The CDR3 reads CASSRPNYGYTF. DNA for the CDR3: TGTGCCAGCAGCCGGCCCAACTATGGCTACACCTTC. The chain joins TRBV14 to TRBJ1-2; D ambiguous. CDR3 length equals 12 residues. CDR1 and CDR2 from the germline V gene are SGHDN and FVKESK. Between the trimmed V and J ends, which lost 4 bases and 2 bases, there was a span of 5 bases. The complete variable domain, with remaining parts taken from reference TRBV14 and TRBJ1-2, reads EAGVTQFPSHSVIEKGQTVTLRCDPISGHDNLYWYRRVMGKEIKFLLHFVKESKQDESGMPNNRFLAERTGGTYSTLKVQPAELEDSGVYFCASSRPNYGYTFGSGTRLTVV.

This clonotype was detected once. This chain joins TRBV11-3 and TRBJ2-3, with 9 bases fitting TRBD2. In germline, CDR1 is SGHNT, CDR2 YENEEA. The CDR3 sequence is 14 residues long. Trimming took 5 bases from V and 5 from J; bases not matched to a gene: 5. In DNA form, the CDR3 reads TGTGCCAGCAGCAGGACTAGCGCGGTAGATACGCAGTATTTT. Translation: CASSRTSAVDTQYF.

The V call is TRBV4-2, the J call TRBJ1-1, with D unresolved. V gave up 4 bases and J gave up 0 bases, with 12 bases separating them. Germline CDR1 and CDR2: LGHNA and YNFKEQ. This CDR3 spans 15 amino acids. The CDR3 nucleotides read TGTGCCAGCAGCCCCTCCGGGCCAGTGAACACTGAAGCTTTCTTT. It translates to CASSPSGPVNTEAFF.

V and J are TRBV7-2 and TRBJ2-7; 11 bases map to TRBD1. V dropped 5 bases and J dropped 9; count of bases not matched to a gene: 12. CDR1 and CDR2 (germline): SGHTA, FQGNSA. There are 15 residues in the CDR3. The CDR3 loop is CASSPQGQGVGGQYF. CDR3 nucleotides: TGTGCCAGCAGCCCTCAGGGACAGGGGGTCGGAGGGCAGTACTTC.